The rows below give T cell receptor beta chains drawn from one sample of a study of blood T cell repertoires in COVID-19. Sequenced by immunoSEQ multiplex PCR; TCRdb stores in-frame clones only, minus some. The sample has about 480,000 clones, roughly 89% seen once. The sample consisted of peripheral blood. All receptors come from a man aged 18-30 years with COVID-19, enrolled during active disease. CDR3s include the opening cysteine and the closing phenylalanine or tryptophan. D genes are given only for firm matches. Not every row has a clone size; where given, it reads once, few, many or a size class.

>TRBJ2-2|once|TRBV5-4|.
CASSPGRTGELFF
TGTGCCAGCAGCCCTGGGAGGACCGGGGAGCTGTTTTTT
>TRBJ2-7|.|TRBV18|TRBD2
CASSPPDTSGYEQYF
TGTGCCAGCTCACCACCGGATACTAGCGGTTACGAGCAGTACTTC
>TRBJ2-3|.|TRBV11-3|TRBD2
CASSLAAGGITDTQYF
TGTGCCAGCAGCTTAGCGGCGGGAGGGATCACAGATACGCAGTATTTT
>TRBJ2-3|.|TRBV21-1|.
CASSKAGPSGLAGGPSTDTQYF
TGTGCCAGCAGCAAAGCGGGCCCATCGGGACTAGCGGGAGGGCCCTCAACAGATACGCAGTATTTT
>TRBJ1-2|once|TRBV6-4|TRBD1
CASSDGPGTGGGYTF
TGTGCCAGCAGTGACGGGCCCGGGACAGGAGGCGGCTACACCTTC
>TRBJ2-5|.|TRBV6-5|.
CASRSGTGRTQYF
TGTGCCAGCAGATCCGGGACTGGTCGGACCCAGTACTTC
>TRBJ1-5|.|TRBV5-1|.
CASSLDSNRREPQHF
TGCGCCAGCAGCTTGGATAGTAACAGGAGGGAGCCCCAGCATTTT
>TRBJ2-1|.|TRBV9|.
CASSVGTLYNEQFF
TGTGCCAGCAGCGTAGGGACACTTTACAATGAGCAGTTCTTC
>TRBJ2-7|once|TRBV7-6|.
CASSSAQGFDEQYF
TGTGCCAGCAGCTCGGCACAGGGTTTCGACGAGCAGTACTTC
>TRBJ1-6|.|TRBV6-5|TRBD1
CASRGQTNSPLHF
TGTGCCAGCAGGGGACAGACGAATTCACCCCTCCACTTT
>TRBJ2-4|.|TRBV28|.
CASVLSSKNIQYF
TGTGCCAGCGTTCTGAGTAGCAAAAACATTCAGTACTTC
>TRBJ2-1|.|TRBV19|.
CASSIEGTSTVYNEQFF
TGTGCCAGTAGTATAGAGGGGACAAGTACGGTTTACAATGAGCAGTTCTTC
>TRBJ2-5|.|TRBV9|.
CASSVVGAHGETQYF
TGTGCCAGCAGCGTAGTAGGAGCCCACGGGGAGACCCAGTACTTC
>TRBJ2-7|.|TRBV19|.
CASSPRTAHEQYF
TGTGCCAGTAGTCCACGGACTGCACACGAGCAGTACTTC
>TRBJ2-7|.|TRBV27|.
CASSLTRSYEQYF
TGTGCCAGCAGCCTGACACGCTCCTACGAGCAGTACTTC
>TRBJ1-4|.|TRBV3-1/TRBV3-2|.
CASSQRKQTNEKLFF
TGTGCCAGCAGCCAAAGAAAACAAACTAATGAAAAACTGTTTTTT
>TRBJ1-3|.|TRBV11-3|TRBD1
CASSLDRDSSGNTIYF
TGTGCCAGCAGCTTAGACAGGGACAGCTCTGGAAACACCATATATTTT
>TRBJ1-1|.|TRBV2|TRBD1
CASRTTGRNTEAFF
TGTGCCAGCAGGACGACAGGGCGGAACACTGAAGCTTTCTTT
>TRBJ2-3|.|TRBV6-2/TRBV6-3|TRBD2
CASSYSSGGLRNTQYF
TGTGCCAGCAGTTACTCCAGCGGGGGGTTGAGGAATACGCAGTATTTT
>TRBJ2-7|.|TRBV9|.
CASSVGTLSSHNYEQYF
TGTGCCAGCAGCGTAGGTACTCTTAGCTCTCACAACTACGAGCAGTACTTC
>TRBJ1-2|.|TRBV5-4|TRBD1
CASSLPFQGAGGYTF
TGTGCCAGCAGCCTTCCTTTTCAGGGGGCGGGAGGCTACACCTTC
>TRBJ2-2|.|TRBV5-1|TRBD2
CASSLAASGRRGTGELFF
TGCGCCAGCAGCTTGGCTGCTAGCGGCCGAAGGGGCACCGGGGAGCTGTTTTTT
>TRBJ2-1|.|TRBV7-9|TRBD1
CASSLGRTGGYNEQFF
TGTGCCAGCAGCTTAGGCAGGACAGGGGGCTACAATGAGCAGTTCTTC
>TRBJ2-3|.|TRBV5-1|TRBD2
CASSLGGEGDTQYF
TGCGCCAGCAGCTTGGGTGGGGAGGGAGATACGCAGTATTTT
>TRBJ2-1|.|TRBV23-1|.
CASTGSASNEQFF
TGCGCCAGCACGGGTTCGGCGTCGAATGAGCAGTTCTTC
>TRBJ1-1|.|TRBV29-1|TRBD1
CSVPTGSGTEAFF
TGCAGCGTTCCGACAGGGAGTGGCACTGAAGCTTTCTTT
>TRBJ1-5|.|TRBV6-1|.
CASSEARERYSNQPQHF
TGTGCCAGCAGTGAAGCGCGGGAGCGGTATAGCAATCAGCCCCAGCATTTT
>TRBJ1-1|.|TRBV27|TRBD1
CASSRGQGAFTEAFF
TGTGCCAGCAGTCGTGGACAGGGGGCGTTCACTGAAGCTTTCTTT
>TRBJ2-3|.|TRBV5-8|TRBD1
CASSFTGVDTQYF
TGTGCCAGCAGCTTCACAGGGGTGGATACGCAGTATTTT
>TRBJ2-3|.|TRBV2|.
CASSPREPDTQYF
TGTGCCAGCAGTCCTCGGGAGCCAGATACGCAGTATTTT
>TRBJ2-7|.|TRBV2|TRBD2
CASSGTRAHEQYF
TGTGCCAGCAGTGGGACTAGAGCCCACGAGCAGTACTTC
>TRBJ2-1|.|TRBV12-3/TRBV12-4|.
CASSVWLHEQFF
TGTGCCAGCAGCGTCTGGCTCCATGAGCAGTTCTTC
>TRBJ1-1|.|TRBV5-1|TRBD1
CASSGGTANTEAFF
TGCGCCAGCAGCGGAGGGACAGCGAACACTGAAGCTTTCTTT
>TRBJ2-7|.|TRBV6-1|TRBD2
CASSDPSLAGLSGEQYF
TGTGCCAGCAGTGACCCTTCACTAGCGGGACTATCGGGCGAGCAGTACTTC
>TRBJ2-3|.|TRBV9|.
CASSVEVHPGTDTQYF
TGTGCCAGCAGCGTAGAAGTTCACCCGGGCACAGATACGCAGTATTTT
>TRBJ2-1|.|TRBV18|.
CASSQDSYNEQFF
TGTGCCAGCTCACAAGACAGCTACAATGAGCAGTTCTTC
>TRBJ2-2|few|TRBV14|.
CASSYHRVWQKNTGELFF
TGTGCCAGCAGCTACCACAGGGTTTGGCAGAAGAACACCGGGGAGCTGTTTTTT
>TRBJ1-5|.|TRBV28|.
CASSLDRINQPQHF
TGTGCCAGCAGTCTAGATAGGATAAATCAGCCCCAGCATTTT